This passage covers 27 T cell receptor beta chains from one sample sequenced in a study of beta chain features in type 1 diabetes. No antigen has been identified for these receptors. Findings of the study overall: Type 1 diabetes patients had TCRB CDR3s that were shorter (moderately but significantly so) in all four CD4+ subsets.

Sequencing targeted expressed TCRB transcripts, as all isolated RNA had been reverse transcribed. Produced via immunoSEQ multiplex PCR; TCRdb's table is partial and in-frame only. The sample has 310,000 or so clones; 9.3% are singletons. Sequencing input: central memory CD4+ T cells from blood. These receptors all stem from a young man with type 1 diabetes.

This clone turned up a few times. The rearrangement joins TRBV7-2 to TRBJ2-3, with TRBD2 identical over 9 bases. From germline, CDR1 is SGHTA and CDR2 FQGNSA. Germline trimming cut 5 bases from V and 2 bases from J; bases unmatched to any gene: 5. There are 15 residues in the CDR3. CDR3 nucleotide sequence: TGTGCCAGCAGCCCTAGCGGGGAGATCACAGATACGCAGTATTTT. It is translated as CASSPSGEITDTQYF.

The table lists this clone with a few counts. The rearrangement links TRBV29-1 to TRBJ2-7; D gene ambiguous. Deletions cut 4 bases from V and 2 bases from J, with 6 bases between. This CDR3 is 11 amino acids long. Germline CDR1 is SQVTM and CDR2 is ANQGSEA. Written as DNA, the CDR3 is TGCAGCGTTGGCCCCCCCTACGAGCAGTACTTC. This codes for CSVGPPYEQYF.

The chain joins TRBV9 to TRBJ2-2; 8 bases are shared with TRBD1. Trimming took 2 bases from V and 3 from J; bases not matched to a gene: 6. This CDR3 region has 16 residues. From germline, CDR1 is SGDLS and CDR2 YYNGEE. The CDR3 DNA is TGTGCCAGCAGCGTCCGACAGGGGTCGGACACCGGGGAGCTGTTTTTT. Translated: CASSVRQGSDTGELFF.

This clone was detected a few times. The chain couples TRBV2 to TRBJ2-5, with D uncertain. The CDR3 runs 13 residues. The germline V gene encodes CDR1 SNHLY and CDR2 FYNNEI. V lost 0 bases, J lost 3 bases, and 5 bases lay in between. CDR3 amino acids: CASSEARKETQYF. CDR3 bases: TGTGCCAGCAGTGAAGCCAGGAAAGAGACCCAGTACTTC.

This clone was counted between two and nine times. This rearrangement joins TRBV9 to TRBJ1-4, with D hard to call. Per germline, CDR1 SGDLS and CDR2 YYNGEE. This CDR3 is 14 amino acids long. V was cut by 3 bases and J by 0 bases, with 6 bases left in between. The CDR3 loop is CASSETSTNEKLFF. CDR3 nucleotide sequence: TGTGCCAGCAGCGAGACGTCAACTAATGAAAAACTGTTTTTT.

The chain uses TRBV5-1 and TRBJ1-4; no clear D. There are 13 residues in the CDR3. Trimming shortened V by 5 bases and J by 5 bases, and 10 bases separated the two germline ends. Germline CDR1 reads SGHRS; CDR2 reads YFSETQ. The CDR3 coding sequence is TGCGCCAGCAGTCAACTCGCGAATGAAAAACTGTTTTTT. Encoded protein: CASSQLANEKLFF.

This clone was recorded a few times. This chain joins TRBV7-9 and TRBJ2-3, with a tentative D call TRBD2 (6 bases). V shed 2 bases and J shed 4 bases, with 10 bases lying between them. There are 14 residues in the CDR3. CDR1 SEHNR and CDR2 FQNEAQ come from the germline V gene (reference sequence). The CDR3 DNA reads as TGTGCCAGCAGCTTAACCGGGGGAGCAGATACGCAGTATTTT. Protein: CASSLTGGADTQYF.

The chain couples TRBV29-1 to TRBJ1-2, with D uncertain. Trimming pared 5 bases from V and 9 bases from J, leaving 16 bases between. This CDR3 is 12 amino acids long. Germline loops: CDR1 SQVTM, CDR2 ANQGSEA. The CDR3 loop reads CSVITTGGSYTF. The CDR3, as DNA: TGCAGCGTTATAACGACGGGAGGGAGCTACACCTTC.

This clone appeared a few times. J is TRBJ2-1 and V is TRBV4-3; D remains unclear. The CDR3 is 16 amino acids. The V end was cut by 4 bases, the J end by 1 base, with 14 bases between. CDR1 LGHNA and CDR2 YSLEER come from the germline V gene. The CDR3 coding sequence is TGCGCCAGCAGCCCGACGTCCGGGTTGTCCTACAATGAGCAGTTCTTC. This gives the protein CASSPTSGLSYNEQFF.

This clone was observed a few times. The rearrangement joins TRBV10-2 to TRBJ2-5; D is perhaps TRBD2 (7 bases). This CDR3 is 15 amino acids long. CDR1 WSHSY and CDR2 SAAADI come from the germline V gene. V shed 3 bases and J shed 3 bases, with 14 bases lying between them. The CDR3 sequence is CASSEIGGLEETQYF. In DNA, the CDR3 is TGCGCCAGCAGTGAAATCGGGGGGCTGGAAGAGACCCAGTACTTC.

V and J are TRBV2 and TRBJ2-5; D might be TRBD2 (5 bases). Germline V lookup: CDR1 SNHLY, CDR2 FYNNEI. CDR3 length equals 13 residues. V lost 6 bases to trimming and J lost 5 bases, with 13 bases between them. The CDR3 nucleotides are TGTGCCAGCAGGGTCGACGGGGTGGAGACCCAGTACTTC. Translating it yields CASRVDGVETQYF. The full variable domain, completed using reference TRBV2 and TRBJ2-5, is EPEVTQTPSHQVTQMGQEVILRCVPISNHLYFYWYRQILGQKVEFLVSFYNNEISEKSEIFDDQFSVERPDGSNFTLKIRSTKLEDSAMYFCASRVDGVETQYFGPGTRLLVL.

This clone was seen a few times. CDR3 coding DNA: TGTGCCAGCAGCCCCCTATCGAACACTGAAGCTTTCTTT. It yields the protein CASSPLSNTEAFF. This chain links TRBV7-6 with TRBJ1-1; D gene ambiguous. V lost 5 bases to trimming and J lost 1 base, with 8 bases between them. Germline V gene lookup returns CDR1 SGHVS and CDR2 FNYEAQ. The CDR3 sequence is 13 residues long. Full variable domain (missing parts from reference TRBV7-6 and TRBJ1-1): GAGVSQSPRYKVTKRGQDVALRCDPISGHVSLYWYRQALGQGPEFLTYFNYEAQQDKSGLPNDRFSAERPEGSISTLTIQRTEQRDSAMYRCASSPLSNTEAFFGQGTRLTVV.

Written as DNA, the CDR3 is TGTGCCTGGAGTGTTGGTGTGGGAAACACCATATATTTT. It specifies CAWSVGVGNTIYF. The chain links TRBV30 to TRBJ1-3; no clear D. Germline V CDR1 and CDR2: GTSNPN, SVGIG (reference sequence). The CDR3 is 13 amino acids. V was cut by 0 bases and J by 4 bases, with 7 bases left in between.

This clone was observed a handful of times. This rearrangement joins TRBV7-2 to TRBJ2-7; 9 positions match TRBD1. This CDR3 spans 16 amino acids. V lost 5 bases, J lost 3 bases, and 11 bases stayed unmatched. Germline values: CDR1 SGHTA, CDR2 FQGNSA. The CDR3 DNA sequence: TGTGCCAGCAGCCCCGACAGGGGGAAGGGGAACTACGAGCAGTACTTC. It yields the protein CASSPDRGKGNYEQYF. Full variable domain (outside the CDR3, taken from reference TRBV7-2 and TRBJ2-7): GAGVSQSPSNKVTEKGKDVELRCDPISGHTALYWYRQSLGQGLEFLIYFQGNSAPDKSGLPSDRFSAERTGGSVSTLTIQRTQQEDSAVYLCASSPDRGKGNYEQYFGPGTRLTVT.

The V gene is TRBV11-1, the J gene TRBJ2-1, with D unresolved. The CDR3 extends over 12 amino acids. Germline loops: CDR1 SGHAT, CDR2 FQDESV (reference sequence). Deletions cut 5 bases from V and 5 bases from J, with 7 bases between. DNA of the CDR3: TGTGCCAGCAGCGCTGGGGACAATGAGCAGTTCTTC. It codes for CASSAGDNEQFF.

The V and J genes are TRBV29-1 and TRBJ2-6; the D is unclear. CDR1 and CDR2 (germline): SQVTM, ANQGSEA. Trimming took off 7 bases at V and 1 base at J, with 5 bases between the two ends. CDR3 size: 12 residues. CDR3 region: CSAKSGANVLTF. CDR3 nucleotide sequence: TGCAGCGCTAAATCTGGGGCCAACGTCCTGACTTTC.

The chain joins TRBV5-6 to TRBJ2-3; 7 bases fit TRBD1. V dropped 0 bases and J dropped 3; count of bases not matched to a gene: 1. The CDR3 is made up of 14 amino acids. Germline-derived CDR1 and CDR2 are SGHDT and YYEEEE. CDR3 sequence (DNA): TGTGCCAGCAGCTTGGCACAGGGGACAGATACGCAGTATTTT. This gives the protein CASSLAQGTDTQYF.

This clone was seen only a few times. Because it lacks the conserved phenylalanine or tryptophan at the end, this CDR3 is likely a read error. The CDR3 reads CAWSVGGGQPQHL. As DNA, the CDR3 is TGTGCCTGGAGTGTCGGGGGAGGACAGCCCCAGCATCTT. The V gene is TRBV30, the J gene TRBJ1-5, with D maybe TRBD1 (5 bases). CDR3 length: 13 residues. The ends were cut back, 0 bases at V and 7 bases at J, with 10 bases in the middle. Germline V CDR1 and CDR2: GTSNPN, SVGIG (reference sequence).

This rearrangement joins TRBV19 to TRBJ2-1; no reliable D call. V lost 5 bases and J 0 bases, leaving 14 bases between the germline ends. The CDR3 spans 16 residues. The V gene's germline CDR1 is LNHDA and CDR2 SQIVND (reference sequence). The CDR3 sequence is CASSGRISSSYNEQFF. For the CDR3, the DNA is TGTGCCAGTAGTGGACGAATTTCTAGCTCCTACAATGAGCAGTTCTTC.

The V and J genes are TRBV11-2 and TRBJ2-7; D unresolved. Germline values: CDR1 SGHAT, CDR2 FQNNGV. Deletions cut 5 bases from V and 3 bases from J, with 14 bases between. CDR3 length equals 14 residues. The CDR3 spells CASSPIAGLYEQYF. The CDR3, as DNA: TGTGCCAGCAGCCCTATAGCCGGTCTCTACGAGCAGTACTTC.

The table lists this clone with many counts. This chain's CDR3 is CASSRRASGSTDTQYF. CDR3 nucleotide sequence: TGTGCCAGCAGCCGACGAGCTAGCGGTAGCACAGATACGCAGTATTTT. The chain employs TRBV5-4 and TRBJ2-3; TRBD2 aligns across 7 bases. The CDR3 has 16 amino acids. Germline loops: CDR1 SGHNT, CDR2 YYREEE (reference sequence). Trimming removed 4 bases from V and 0 bases from J; junction bases left unmatched: 8.

This clone appeared a few times. The J gene is TRBJ2-3, the V gene TRBV5-1, with 10 nucleotides matching TRBD2. The CDR3 loop spans 17 amino acids. CDR1 is SGHRS, CDR2 YFSETQ, per germline. Trimming removed 4 bases from V and 1 base from J; junction bases left unmatched: 9. Written as DNA, the CDR3 is TGCGCCAGCAGCCCCTTTCTAGCGGGGGCCCGCACAGATACGCAGTATTTT. Amino acids: CASSPFLAGARTDTQYF.

The rearrangement uses TRBV6-5 and TRBJ2-2; D may be TRBD1 (6 bases). This CDR3 has 14 amino acids. CDR1 and CDR2 (germline): MNHEY, SVGAGI. V gave up 10 bases and J gave up 0 bases, with 12 bases separating them. For the CDR3, the DNA is TGTGCCATAGGACAGTCCTCGAACACCGGGGAGCTGTTTTTT. This gives the protein CAIGQSSNTGELFF.

This clone showed up just a few times. V gene TRBV10-2 combines with J gene TRBJ2-1; either TRBD1 or TRBD2 may fit D (5 bases each). There are 16 residues in the CDR3. Trimming removed 6 bases at V and 7 bases at J, with 22 bases between. Per germline, CDR1 WSHSY and CDR2 SAAADI. CDR3 coding DNA: TGCGCCAGCAGGACTGCCGGGACCGACCACAATAATGAGCAGTTCTTC. Amino acid sequence: CASRTAGTDHNNEQFF.

The rearrangement joins TRBV19 to TRBJ1-1; 9 bases fit TRBD1. This CDR3 has 15 residues. The ends lost 5 bases at V and 5 bases at J; junction bases unmatched: 9. From germline, CDR1 is LNHDA and CDR2 SQIVND (reference sequence). The CDR3 spells CASSPGQGLRTEAFF. CDR3 coding DNA: TGTGCCAGTAGTCCGGGACAGGGCTTGAGGACTGAAGCTTTCTTT.

The sample holds a few counts of this clone. The V and J genes are TRBV5-4 and TRBJ1-6, with no clear D. Germline values: CDR1 SGHNT, CDR2 YYREEE (reference sequence). The CDR3 loop spans 15 amino acids. The germline V and J ends were trimmed by 0 bases and 10 bases, with 14 bases remaining between them. As DNA, the CDR3 is TGTGCCAGCAGCTTGGAAGAGGGTGTGGGCTCACCCCTCCACTTT. Amino acids: CASSLEEGVGSPLHF. Full variable domain (rest looked up from reference TRBV5-4 and TRBJ1-6): ETGVTQSPTHLIKTRGQQVTLRCSSQSGHNTVSWYQQALGQGPQFIFQYYREEENGRGNFPPRFSGLQFPNYSSELNVNALELDDSALYLCASSLEEGVGSPLHFGNGTRLTVT.

This clone occurred many times. The chain couples TRBV28 to TRBJ1-4; D not certain. Germline-derived CDR1 and CDR2 are MDHEN and SYDVKM. The V gene lost 6 bases and the J gene lost 4 bases, with 3 bases spanning the gap. The CDR3 totals 11 residues. The CDR3 here is CASRLNEKLFF. CDR3 DNA sequence: TGTGCCAGCAGACTTAATGAAAAACTGTTTTTT.